The T cell receptor (beta chain) under discussion was sequenced for a study of shared clonotypes between healthy human individuals (dated by TCRdb to 2020 to 2022). Context from the whole study: The cohort comprised a couple of women and a few men aged 18 to 49 years. For each donor, CD4 naive and CD4 memory were each run on three plates, CD8 naive on two plates, and CD8 memory on one plate. To estimate repertoire size and how much clonotypes are shared between individuals, the study performed deep sequencing of blood TCR repertoires from a few healthy adults. Different laboratories and diverse techniques were used to prepare libraries and sequence TCR repertoires, to increase sequencing depth and limit assay-specific biases. Between about 0.9 and 9 billion PBMCs per donor were obtained by leukapheresis.

Results the study describes overall, beyond this receptor: Because the study included only a small number of donors, the genetic and exposure-history diversity represented was limited. Based on pairwise subsampling, the degree of clonotype sharing among donors was expected to be affected by sequencing depth. Estimated clonotype richness was generally larger for naive than for memory subsets. Even with the large sequencing depth, rarefaction of the sorted-subset datasets indicated that sequencing was incomplete. Sharing across a handful of donors was observed for about 5% of naive CD4, about 3.2% of naive CD8, over 2% of memory CD4, and about 0.4% of memory CD8 clonotypes. Sampling was restricted to blood, and TCR repertoires in tissues likely differ from the TCR repertoires found in blood. Compared with non-shared clonotypes, clonotypes shared by all four sorted-subset donors had higher generation probabilities.

CD8 naive samples were obtained by positive selection for CCR7 among CD45RO-negative cells, yielding a CD45RA+CCR7+ population from which TemRA cells were excluded. The donors were healthy, HIV-negative adults who had no recently reported acute infections or vaccinations. Every donor was a Caucasian adult living in Nashville, Tennessee, USA. Blood was obtained by leukapheresis, after which PBMCs were separated by Ficoll-Histopaque density gradient centrifugation and cryopreserved in liquid nitrogen vapor phase. Analytical flow cytometry was used to check the purity and quantity of each magnetically sorted T cell population. Genomic DNA was isolated from every sorted fraction and measured by UV absorbance on a Nanodrop 2000c. Using the deep immunoSEQ assay, multiplex PCR amplified TCR CDR3 regions from genomic DNA. Genomic DNA extracted from each cell subset was distributed evenly over all wells of several immunoSEQ 96-well plates, and each plate served as one replicate. For sorted subsets, around 200 ng genomic DNA, equal to 30,000 or so T cell genomes, was loaded into each replicate PCR. Purified libraries were measured with a Qubit 3.0 fluorometer, size-checked on a Bioanalyzer 2100, and measured again with the KAPA Library Quantification kit. Every immunoSEQ 96-well plate was sequenced on a dedicated single-read 150-cycle Illumina NextSeq 550 flow cell. On the study's bioinformatics: Because the immunoSEQ output included only junctional sequences and no quality scores, the filtering could not be the same as the filtering used for full-length reads. Sequences were annotated with PyIR, a Python wrapper for IgBLAST v1.9, using IMGT germline references to assign V/J genes and CDR3. Reads with weak V/J assignments (E-value above 1e-6), missing CDR3, stop codons, out-of-frame junctions, or ambiguous translated residues were removed. A V3J clonotype was defined by an identical inferred V gene, J gene, and CDR3 amino acid sequence. Percentage overlap between repertoires was calculated by dividing the number of shared unique clonotypes by the size of the smaller repertoire. Richness of each repertoire was evaluated using RTK rarefaction, the Chao1 estimator, and Recon v2.1 estimates of unobserved clonotypes. For all TCRbeta clonotypes obtained by the gDNA method from a handful of donors, generation probabilities were computed with OLGA. TCRdb mirrors the immuneACCESS table, restricted to in-frame sequences. Some clones are absent from its copies; in checked studies, under half trace to an unresolved V gene, and the reason for the others is unknown. D and trimming come from the DNA, and the V and J calls and clone size come from that table. The sample table shows about 2 million clones, and around 96% are seen once. The ten most abundant clones make up roughly 1.2% of the sample.

V and J are truncated by 4 bases and 0 bases respectively, leaving an intervening sequence of 10 bases. CDR1 and CDR2, per the germline V gene, are SQVTM and ANQGSEA. The CDR3 has 14 amino acids, counting the end cysteine and phenylalanine. Only the CDR3 part of the read is kept: 42 bases, read in frame from the first base. On this clone itself: The antigen this receptor binds is unknown. No per-base quality is available; no much larger clone lies one base away. The same CDR3 arises from other DNA sequences in this sample as well.

The sequence links TRBV29-1 to TRBJ1-5; the D gene cannot be named for sure. This clonotype was obtained from a man aged 18 to 30 in good health. Input material: naive CD8+ T cells sorted from blood. The cell subset or site label, as the study defines it: CD45RA+CCR7+. This receptor has the CDR3 CSVGVGDSNQPQHF. Read as DNA, the sequence is TGCAGCGTTGGGGTAGGAGATAGCAATCAGCCCCAGCATTTT. The variable domain in full, with residues beyond the CDR3 obtained from the reference TRBV29-1 and TRBJ1-5 genes, is SAVISQKPSRDICQRGTSLTIQCQVDSQVTMMFWYRQQPGQSLTLIATANQGSEATYESGFVIDKFPISRPNLTFSTLTVSNMSPEDSSIYLCSVGVGDSNQPQHFGDGTRLSIL.